One sample yielded the 27 T cell receptor beta chains listed below, sequenced in a study of blood T cell repertoires in COVID-19. The repertoire was sequenced with immunoSEQ multiplex PCR; TCRdb's copy has only in-frame clones and lacks some. This table holds roughly 70,000 clones, 75% to 80% found once. Sequencing was done on a sample of peripheral blood. These receptors all come from a human donor in a cohort sampled during active COVID-19.

The chain combines TRBV7-2 with TRBJ2-7; 9 nucleotides agree with TRBD2. The V gene end was trimmed by 4 bases and the J gene end by 4 bases; junction bases not matched to a gene: 11. Germline lookup yields CDR1 SGHTA and CDR2 FQGNSA. This CDR3 has 16 residues. The DNA for the CDR3 is TGTGCCAGCAGCTCTTCGTGGGCTAGCGGGACGTACGAGCAGTACTTC. Protein sequence: CASSSSWASGTYEQYF. The full variable domain, its missing parts supplied by reference TRBV7-2 and TRBJ2-7, is GAGVSQSPSNKVTEKGKDVELRCDPISGHTALYWYRQSLGQGLEFLIYFQGNSAPDKSGLPSDRFSAERTGGSVSTLTIQRTQQEDSAVYLCASSSSWASGTYEQYFGPGTRLTVT.

The chain has TRBV5-1 and TRBJ2-2, with no clear D. From germline, CDR1 is SGHRS and CDR2 YFSETQ. The CDR3 covers 13 residues. V was cut by 0 bases and J by 4 bases, with 4 bases left in between. In DNA, the CDR3 is TGCGCCAGCAGCTTGGGAGTCACCGGGGAGCTGTTTTTT. Protein product: CASSLGVTGELFF.

This sequence joins TRBV11-2 and TRBJ1-2, with D possibly TRBD1 on 6 matching bases. The CDR3 consists of 15 residues. The germline CDR1 and CDR2 sequences are SGHAT and FQNNGV. The ends were cut back, 5 bases at V and 0 bases at J, with 13 bases in the middle. The CDR3 sequence is CASSTDSYANYGYTF. In DNA, the CDR3 is TGTGCCAGCAGCACGGACAGCTACGCTAACTATGGCTACACCTTC. The entire variable domain, with the rest obtained from reference TRBV11-2 and TRBJ1-2, is as follows: EAGVAQSPRYKIIEKRQSVAFWCNPISGHATLYWYQQILGQGPKLLIQFQNNGVVDDSQLPKDRFSAERLKGVDSTLKIQPAKLEDSAVYLCASSTDSYANYGYTFGSGTRLTVV.

V is TRBV7-6 and J is TRBJ1-5; 12 bases are a match to TRBD1. V was clipped by 5 bases and J by 2 bases; unmatched bases: 10. CDR3 length: 18 amino acids. Germline CDR1 and CDR2: SGHVS and FNYEAQ. CDR3 amino acids: CASSAGTGGFGGNQPQHF. The CDR3 DNA reads as TGTGCCAGCAGCGCCGGGACAGGGGGCTTTGGAGGCAATCAGCCCCAGCATTTT. Combining the CDR3 with reference TRBV7-6 and TRBJ1-5 gives the whole variable domain GAGVSQSPRYKVTKRGQDVALRCDPISGHVSLYWYRQALGQGPEFLTYFNYEAQQDKSGLPNDRFSAERPEGSISTLTIQRTEQRDSAMYRCASSAGTGGFGGNQPQHFGDGTRLSIL.

The sample holds a few counts of this clone. The chain couples TRBV11-2 to TRBJ1-2; the match to TRBD1 covers 7 bases. CDR1 is SGHAT and CDR2 is FQNNGV in the germline V gene. After removal of 5 bases from V and 7 bases from J, the junction contained 13 bases not matched to a gene. This CDR3 has 15 residues. The CDR3 reads CASSRPGTETGGYTF. Here the CDR3 DNA reads TGTGCCAGCAGCCGTCCCGGGACAGAAACGGGTGGCTACACCTTC.

This rearrangement joins TRBV7-2 to TRBJ2-7, with a weak D call TRBD1 (5 bases). With 5 bases removed from V and 0 bases from J, the gap between germline ends came to 11 bases. The CDR3 consists of 14 residues. Germline CDR1 and CDR2: SGHTA and FQGNSA. The chain's CDR3 is CASSLRTFSYEQYF. The CDR3 nucleotides read TGTGCCAGCAGCCTTCGGACATTCTCCTACGAGCAGTACTTC. Full variable domain (outside the CDR3, taken from reference TRBV7-2 and TRBJ2-7): GAGVSQSPSNKVTEKGKDVELRCDPISGHTALYWYRQSLGQGLEFLIYFQGNSAPDKSGLPSDRFSAERTGGSVSTLTIQRTQQEDSAVYLCASSLRTFSYEQYFGPGTRLTVT.

The chain's CDR3 is CASSGQGANMNTEAFF. The CDR3 nucleotides read TGTGCCAGCAGCGGACAGGGGGCAAACATGAACACTGAAGCTTTCTTT. The V gene is TRBV4-2, the J gene TRBJ1-1, with 11 bases identical to TRBD1. Per the germline V gene, CDR1 is LGHNA and CDR2 is YNFKEQ. The trim removed 5 bases at V and 0 bases at J, leaving 5 bases unmatched. CDR3 size: 16 residues.

The chain couples TRBV10-1 to TRBJ2-7, with TRBD2 identical over 14 bases. In germline, CDR1 is WNHNN, CDR2 SYGVQD (reference sequence). There are 15 residues in the CDR3. V trimming: 4 bases; J trimming: 9 bases; junction bases outside the gene matches: 8. CDR3 sequence (DNA): TGCGCCAGCAGTGGGGGACTAGCGGGAGTATATTTGCAGTACTTC. Amino acid sequence: CASSGGLAGVYLQYF.

The CDR3 region has the DNA TGTGCCAGCAGCTTAGGGGGCCCGTCGGGCTATGGCTACACCTTC. Translating it yields CASSLGGPSGYGYTF. The rearrangement uses TRBV11-2 and TRBJ1-2; TRBD1 might be the D (5 bases). Germline-derived CDR1 and CDR2 are SGHAT and FQNNGV. Trimming pared 1 base from V and 4 bases from J, leaving 13 bases between. CDR3 length: 15 amino acids. Looking up the rest from reference TRBV11-2 and TRBJ1-2 gives the full variable domain: EAGVAQSPRYKIIEKRQSVAFWCNPISGHATLYWYQQILGQGPKLLIQFQNNGVVDDSQLPKDRFSAERLKGVDSTLKIQPAKLEDSAVYLCASSLGGPSGYGYTFGSGTRLTVV.

This clone was found a few times. The chain couples TRBV3-1 (or the pseudogene TRBV3-2) to TRBJ2-1; the D gene is possibly TRBD1 (5 bases). The CDR3 runs to 15 residues. Germline V lookup: CDR1 LGHDT, CDR2 YNNKEL (reference sequence). V lost 2 bases and J 5 bases, leaving 13 bases between the germline ends. The CDR3 DNA sequence: TGTGCCAGCAGCCAACGTGCACAGGAAAACAATGAGCAGTTCTTC. Translating it yields CASSQRAQENNEQFF.

This chain joins TRBV9 and TRBJ2-5; 7 bases are a match to TRBD1. Per germline, CDR1 SGDLS and CDR2 YYNGEE. The V gene end was trimmed by 0 bases and the J gene end by 1 base; junction bases not matched to a gene: 12. The CDR3 has 18 residues. The CDR3 DNA is TGTGCCAGCAGCGTAGGGTCAGGGGGATCCAAACTCCAAGAGACCCAGTACTTC. It is translated as CASSVGSGGSKLQETQYF.

V and J are TRBV3-1 (or the pseudogene TRBV3-2) and TRBJ1-4; no firm D call. Trimming shortened V by 3 bases and J by 1 base, and 21 bases separated the two germline ends. This CDR3 region has 19 residues. Per germline, CDR1 LGHDT and CDR2 YNNKEL (reference sequence). The CDR3 loop reads CASSHPRGGYGETNEKLFF. The CDR3 region has the DNA TGTGCCAGCAGCCACCCCCGGGGAGGCTATGGAGAAACTAATGAAAAACTGTTTTTT.

This chain joins TRBV6-5 and TRBJ2-7; TRBD2 is a possible D gene (7 bases). V dropped 5 bases and J dropped 4 bases, with 18 bases sitting between them. The CDR3 is made up of 15 amino acids. Germline loops: CDR1 MNHEY, CDR2 SVGAGI. CDR3 in DNA: TGTGCCAGCAGTACCGAACAGGGAGGGAGGTACGAGCAGTACTTC. Amino acids: CASSTEQGGRYEQYF.

Only one count was recorded for this clone. This chain's CDR3 is CASSISKSSYEQYF. CDR3 sequence (DNA): TGTGCCAGTAGTATTAGCAAGAGCTCCTACGAGCAGTACTTC. The rearrangement uses TRBV19 and TRBJ2-7; no clear D. The CDR3 is made up of 14 amino acids. V was cut by 3 bases and J by 0 bases, with 9 bases left in between. Germline-derived CDR1 and CDR2 are LNHDA and SQIVND (reference sequence).

About this clone itself: Mismatch with germline at one junction end may stem from a read error. The chain combines TRBV20-1 with TRBJ1-2, with 7 positions matching TRBD1. This CDR3 is 11 amino acids long. Germline CDR1 DFQATT, CDR2 SNEGSKA (reference sequence). The CDR3 DNA reads as TGCAGTGCACCCGGGACAGCCGAGACGCTCTTC. Protein product: CSAPGTAETLF.

The chain uses TRBV10-3 and TRBJ1-5, with a possible D match to TRBD1 (6 bases). The V and J ends lost 4 bases and 3 bases respectively, with 10 bases between them. Germline loops: CDR1 ENHRY, CDR2 SYGVKD. The CDR3 consists of 14 residues. CDR3 nucleotide sequence: TGTGCCATCAGTGCAGACAGGATCAATCAGCCCCAGCATTTT. The encoded protein is CAISADRINQPQHF.

The chain uses TRBV20-1 and TRBJ2-5; D unclear. This CDR3 region has 11 residues. V was trimmed by 5 bases and J by 9 bases, leaving 13 bases between them. Germline values: CDR1 DFQATT, CDR2 SNEGSKA (reference sequence). The DNA for the CDR3 is TGCAGTGCTCCCATTACCCGGGCCCAGTACTTC. It yields the protein CSAPITRAQYF.

The chain joins TRBV19 to TRBJ1-2; TRBD1 agrees at 9 bases. The CDR3 contains 14 residues. Per the germline V gene, CDR1 is LNHDA and CDR2 is SQIVND (reference sequence). With 10 bases clipped from V and 6 bases from J, the junction kept 12 bases outside the gene matches. The CDR3 nucleotides are TGTGCCACCCGCGGGACAGGGAGTAGGCATGGCTACACCTTC. Its translation: CATRGTGSRHGYTF.

The chain carries TRBV7-6 and TRBJ2-2; the D is unclear. Germline V gene sequence: CDR1 SGHVS, CDR2 FNYEAQ. This CDR3 has 14 residues. Trimming shortened V by 2 bases and J by 2 bases, and 6 bases separated the two germline ends. The CDR3: CASSLTHNTGELFF. The CDR3 DNA follows: TGTGCCAGCAGCTTAACACATAACACCGGGGAGCTGTTTTTT.

This clone is a singleton in its sample. The CDR3 loop is CASSSGLAGLEQYF. As DNA, the CDR3 is TGTGCCAGCAGCTCCGGACTAGCGGGACTCGAGCAGTACTTC. V is TRBV11-2 and J is TRBJ2-7, with 12 positions matching TRBD2. The ends lost 4 bases at V and 6 bases at J; junction bases unmatched: 4. This CDR3 has 14 residues. Per germline, CDR1 SGHAT and CDR2 FQNNGV.

The chain combines TRBV5-4 with TRBJ1-2; 12 positions match TRBD1. CDR3 size: 15 residues. V trimming: 2 bases; J trimming: 8 bases; junction bases outside the gene matches: 7. The V gene's germline CDR1 is SGHNT and CDR2 YYREEE (reference sequence). CDR3 nucleotide sequence: TGTGCCAGCAGCTTTCTGGGACAGGGGGCGGGGGGCTACACCTTC. Amino acid sequence: CASSFLGQGAGGYTF. The complete variable domain, with remaining parts taken from reference TRBV5-4 and TRBJ1-2, reads ETGVTQSPTHLIKTRGQQVTLRCSSQSGHNTVSWYQQALGQGPQFIFQYYREEENGRGNFPPRFSGLQFPNYSSELNVNALELDDSALYLCASSFLGQGAGGYTFGSGTRLTVV.

The J gene is TRBJ2-1, the V gene TRBV11-3; 9 bases fit TRBD2. Germline loops: CDR1 SGHNT, CDR2 YENEEA. The CDR3 length is 18 residues. The V and J ends lost 2 bases and 6 bases, in that order; junction bases with no gene match: 14. Here the CDR3 reads CASSLRKGGSGSFNEQFF. Here the CDR3 DNA reads TGTGCCAGCAGCTTACGGAAGGGCGGTAGCGGGAGTTTCAATGAGCAGTTCTTC.

The V and J genes are TRBV5-6 and TRBJ2-7; D unclear. There are 12 residues in the CDR3. CDR1 and CDR2 from the germline V gene are SGHDT and YYEEEE. V was pared by 3 bases and J by 7 bases, with 11 bases between. The CDR3 region has the DNA TGTGCCAGCAGCTCTGGGTTACAGGAGCAGTACTTC. Its translation: CASSSGLQEQYF.

The chain links TRBV5-4 to TRBJ2-1; tentatively, D is TRBD2 (5 bases). Germline assignment: CDR1 SGHNT and CDR2 YYREEE (reference sequence). The CDR3 extends over 14 amino acids. V gave up 8 bases and J gave up 1 base, with 13 bases separating them. The CDR3 protein is CARGSWRSYNEQFF. The CDR3, as DNA: TGTGCCAGAGGCTCGTGGAGGTCCTACAATGAGCAGTTCTTC.

J is TRBJ1-2 and V is TRBV10-3; unclear D gene. The CDR3 spans 15 residues. Germline loops: CDR1 ENHRY, CDR2 SYGVKD. V dropped 3 bases and J dropped 8 bases, with 19 bases sitting between them. CDR3 sequence (DNA): TGTGCCATCAGTGACTCCCTTGTCCCGGTGAGGGGCTACACCTTC. It encodes CAISDSLVPVRGYTF.

V usage is TRBV18 and J usage is TRBJ2-5; 9 bases line up with TRBD2. Germline CDR1 is KGHSH and CDR2 is LQKENI. The CDR3 is 15 amino acids. With 2 bases clipped from V and 5 bases from J, the junction kept 6 bases outside the gene matches. This chain's CDR3 is CASSPDSSGKETQYF. CDR3 nucleotide sequence: TGTGCCAGCTCACCAGATTCTAGCGGGAAGGAGACCCAGTACTTC.

This chain uses TRBV28 with TRBJ1-5; 12 positions agree with TRBD1. With 8 bases clipped from V and 0 bases from J, the junction kept 14 bases outside the gene matches. Germline lookup yields CDR1 MDHEN and CDR2 SYDVKM. The CDR3 contains 19 residues. CDR3 bases: TGTGCCAGCGGGGGAGGCGGGACAGGGGGCCGTTATAGCAATCAGCCCCAGCATTTT. This codes for CASGGGGTGGRYSNQPQHF.